A selection of T cell receptor beta chains follows, all from one sample in a study of patients and donors after allogeneic stem cell transplantation. TCRdb called the RT-PCR reads again in MiXCR, with one record for every CDR3 protein. The data contain about 960,000 distinct CDR3 sequences, roughly 18% of them singletons. The sample taken for sequencing was blood, either unsorted or a sorted T cell fraction (not recorded which). The receptors here all came from a human donor who was either an allogeneic HSCT recipient or a stem cell or donor lymphocyte infusion donor (not recorded which). It is not recorded whose cells these are; they may come from a transplant donor. Each CDR3 is given with its conserved first and last residue. A D gene is named only where the DNA matches it firmly. Expanded clones get a size class; other rows say once, few or many, or leave the size out.

V: TRBV28; D: TRBD1; size: few; J: TRBJ2-1; DNA: TGTGCCAGCAGCCCACAGACAGGGGGGACCTACAATGAGCAGTTCTTC; CDR3: CASSPQTGGTYNEQFF
V: TRBV5-6; D: NA; size: NA; J: TRBJ2-5; DNA: TGTGCCAGCAGCTTTTACAGGATCCAAGAGACCCAGTACTTC; CDR3: CASSFYRIQETQYF
V: TRBV5-1; D: NA; size: few; J: TRBJ2-7; DNA: TGCGCCAGCAGCTTGGCGACGGATATCTACGAGCAGTACTTC; CDR3: CASSLATDIYEQYF
V: TRBV5-5; D: NA; size: NA; J: TRBJ1-2; DNA: TGTGCCAGCAGCACGTACGTGGGGGAGTATTATGGCTACACCTTC; CDR3: CASSTYVGEYYGYTF
V: TRBV14; D: NA; size: few; J: TRBJ2-1; DNA: TGTGCCAGCAGCCACAATCGCCCAGGGGCTTCGGATGAGCAGTTCTTC; CDR3: CASSHNRPGASDEQFF
V: TRBV28; D: TRBD1; size: few; J: TRBJ2-1; DNA: TGTGCCAGCAGTGCCGGGACAGTGCACAATGAGCAGTTCTTC; CDR3: CASSAGTVHNEQFF
V: TRBV2; D: NA; size: NA; J: TRBJ2-7; DNA: TGTGCCAGCAGCGTCCAGGGCGCCCACGAGCAGTACTTC; CDR3: CASSVQGAHEQYF
V: TRBV7-9; D: NA; size: few; J: TRBJ1-1; DNA: TGTGCCAGCAGCTTCTGGATCGGGGACACCACTGAAGCTTTCTTT; CDR3: CASSFWIGDTTEAFF
V: TRBV2; D: NA; size: NA; J: TRBJ1-2; DNA: TGTGCCAGCAGTGAAGCAGTGGCGGGGGGCTACACCTTC; CDR3: CASSEAVAGGYTF
V: TRBV27; D: TRBD2; size: few; J: TRBJ2-1; DNA: TGTGCCAGCAGTTTATTGCGGGAGGGGGTCTGGGAGCAGTTCTTC; CDR3: CASSLLREGVWEQFF
V: TRBV2; D: NA; size: few; J: TRBJ1-1; DNA: TGTGCCAGCAGTGAAGAATTTATTGGCAGCCAGGTGGGAACTGAAGCTTTCTTT; CDR3: CASSEEFIGSQVGTEAFF
V: TRBV30; D: NA; size: NA; J: TRBJ1-2; DNA: TGTGCCTGGAGTGTTACAGGGAGAAATGGCTACACCTTC; CDR3: CAWSVTGRNGYTF
V: TRBV4-2; D: NA; size: few; J: TRBJ2-5; DNA: TGTGCCAGCAGCCAAGGTTTAGGGGGACGTAATTCGGAGACCCAGTACTTC; CDR3: CASSQGLGGRNSETQYF
V: TRBV20-1; D: TRBD1; size: many; J: TRBJ1-1; DNA: TGCAGTGCTACCGAGCCCCGGACAGGGTTGAACACTGAAGCTTTCTTT; CDR3: CSATEPRTGLNTEAFF
V: TRBV5-1; D: TRBD1; size: NA; J: TRBJ2-1; DNA: TGCGCCAGCAGTTCACTCACAGGGGTCAGCTCCTACAATGAGCAGTTCTTC; CDR3: CASSSLTGVSSYNEQFF